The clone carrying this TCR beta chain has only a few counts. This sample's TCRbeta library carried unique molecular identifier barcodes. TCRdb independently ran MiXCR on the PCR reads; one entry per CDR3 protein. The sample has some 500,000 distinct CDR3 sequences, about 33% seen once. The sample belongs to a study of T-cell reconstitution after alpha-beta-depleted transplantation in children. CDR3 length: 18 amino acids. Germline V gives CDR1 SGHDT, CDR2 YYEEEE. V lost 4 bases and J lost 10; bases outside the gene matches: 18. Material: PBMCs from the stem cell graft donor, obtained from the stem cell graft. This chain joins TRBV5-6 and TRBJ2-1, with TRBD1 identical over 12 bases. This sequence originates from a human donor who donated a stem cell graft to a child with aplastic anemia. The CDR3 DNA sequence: TGTGCCAGCAGCCTCAGGGGGTTGAGGGACAGGGGGCCCAGGGAGCAGTTCTTC. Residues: CASSLRGLRDRGPREQFF.